Below are 25 T cell receptor beta chains sequenced from a single sample in a study of cytomegalovirus exposure and HLA in healthy donors listed by TCRdb under 2017. The library relied on the immunoSEQ multiplex PCR assay. Not all clones reach the TCRdb copy of this immuneACCESS table, which keeps in-frame sequences only. Checked studies attribute under half of the gap to unresolved V genes and leave the rest unexplained. Across this sample there are a few hundred thousand clones, with roughly 90% seen only once. The ten largest clones take up over 0.85% of the sample. The sequenced sample was PBMCs. The receptors were sampled from a young woman in good health and CMV-seronegative.

This chain connects TRBV9 to TRBJ2-3; D perhaps matches TRBD2 (5 bases). The CDR3 totals 14 residues. V dropped 7 bases and J dropped 3 bases, with 15 bases sitting between them. The germline CDR1 and CDR2 sequences are SGDLS and YYNGEE. In DNA form, the CDR3 reads TGTGCCAGCTCGGGATGGGAACAGACAGATACGCAGTATTTT. This translates into CASSGWEQTDTQYF.

This rearrangement joins TRBV28 to TRBJ1-2, with 11 positions matching TRBD1. Germline V gene sequence: CDR1 MDHEN, CDR2 SYDVKM. V lost 4 bases and J lost 6; bases outside the gene matches: 25. The CDR3 has 21 residues. The DNA for the CDR3 is TGTGCCAGCAGTTCCATAGGTTTAACGTTTGCCCTGGACAGGGGGCAGGATGGCTACACCTTC. Its translation is CASSSIGLTFALDRGQDGYTF.

The chain carries TRBV5-6 and TRBJ2-6; weak D call: TRBD2 (5 bases). This CDR3 spans 19 amino acids. The V gene's germline CDR1 is SGHDT and CDR2 YYEEEE. V was clipped by 0 bases and J by 0 bases, with 16 bases between them. The CDR3: CASSLVEWRRHSGANVLTF. The CDR3 coding sequence is TGTGCCAGCAGCTTGGTCGAATGGAGGCGCCACTCTGGGGCCAACGTCCTGACTTTC.

As regards this clone: Mismatch with germline at one junction end may stem from a read error. The gene calls are TRBV7-7 and TRBJ2-5, with 10 bases matching TRBD2. The CDR3 runs to 16 residues. Germline lookup yields CDR1 SSHAT and CDR2 FNYEAQ (reference sequence). CDR3 sequence: CASSPGLAGVQETQYF. The CDR3 region has the DNA TGTGCTAGCAGCCCAGGGCTAGCGGGAGTCCAAGAGACCCAGTACTTC.

This rearrangement joins TRBV6-6 to TRBJ2-7; possible D gene TRBD1, 5 bases. V lost 6 bases, J lost 4 bases, and 10 bases lay in between. Germline V CDR1 and CDR2: MNHNY, SVGAGI (reference sequence). The CDR3 spans 12 residues. The CDR3 DNA reads as TGTGCCAGCAGCAGACAGATTTACGAGCAGTACTTC. This encodes CASSRQIYEQYF.

The chain has TRBV5-6 and TRBJ2-7; the match to TRBD2 covers 8 bases. J gave up 2 bases and V 2 bases, and 6 bases lay outside the gene matches. The CDR3 extends over 15 amino acids. The V gene's germline CDR1 is SGHDT and CDR2 YYEEEE. CDR3 in DNA: TGTGCCAGCAGCTTACCGACTAGCGACCCCTACGAGCAGTACTTC. It codes for CASSLPTSDPYEQYF.

The chain carries TRBV28 and TRBJ2-2, with a weak D call TRBD1 (6 bases). The CDR3 extends over 16 amino acids. Per germline, CDR1 MDHEN and CDR2 SYDVKM. Between the trimmed V and J ends, which lost 6 bases and 0 bases, there was a span of 14 bases. DNA of the CDR3: TGTGCCAGCAGCCAAGGGCGGACAGCGAACACCGGGGAGCTGTTTTTT. This translates into CASSQGRTANTGELFF.

V and J are TRBV2 and TRBJ2-1, with D tentatively TRBD1 (6 bases). Germline V gives CDR1 SNHLY, CDR2 FYNNEI. Trimming removed 6 bases at V and 2 bases at J, with 14 bases between. There are 15 residues in the CDR3. CDR3 protein: CASRGSGAAYNEQFF. In nucleotides, the CDR3 is TGTGCCAGCAGGGGCTCAGGGGCTGCCTACAATGAGCAGTTCTTC.

The rearrangement joins TRBV9 to TRBJ2-1, with 7 bases matching TRBD1. Germline V gene sequence: CDR1 SGDLS, CDR2 YYNGEE. V shed 3 bases and J 2 bases; nucleotides not matched to a gene: 5. The CDR3 contains 15 residues. CDR3: CASSDRGATYNEQFF. CDR3 nucleotide sequence: TGTGCCAGCAGCGACAGGGGAGCAACCTACAATGAGCAGTTCTTC.

This CDR3 reads CAISDTVRAYEQYF. CDR3 bases: TGTGCCATCAGTGACACAGTAAGAGCCTACGAGCAGTACTTC. This chain uses TRBV10-3 with TRBJ2-7; D not certain. The germline gives CDR1 ENHRY, CDR2 SYGVKD. This CDR3 has 14 residues. V lost 3 bases and J 2 bases, leaving 11 bases between the germline ends.

The chain uses TRBV6-6 and TRBJ2-3; D uncertain. With 6 bases removed from V and 6 bases from J, the gap between germline ends came to 13 bases. The CDR3 consists of 13 residues. CDR1 and CDR2 (germline): MNHNY, SVGAGI (reference sequence). The CDR3 region has the DNA TGTGCCAGCAGAATGTCAGGTTCCGATACGCAGTATTTT. Its translation is CASRMSGSDTQYF.

The chain has TRBV27 and TRBJ2-4, with D hard to call. The CDR3 totals 14 residues. The ends were cut back, 3 bases at V and 4 bases at J, with 10 bases in the middle. Germline CDR1 reads MNHEY; CDR2 reads SMNVEV (reference sequence). The CDR3 DNA reads TGTGCCAGCAGTTTGGGCACAGCTAAAAACATTCAGTACTTC. The encoded protein is CASSLGTAKNIQYF.

This clone turned up a few times. The chain recombines TRBV5-5 with TRBJ1-2, with TRBD1 as a possible D gene (5 bases). Germline CDR1 reads SGHKS; CDR2 reads YYEKEE (reference sequence). This CDR3 has 12 amino acids. Trimming shortened V by 3 bases and J by 7 bases, and 10 bases separated the two germline ends. DNA of the CDR3: TGTGCCAGCAGCTCCCAGGGTGGTGGCTACACCTTC. It translates to CASSSQGGGYTF.

CDR3 protein: CASSFAGLGTQETQYF. The CDR3, as DNA: TGTGCCAGCAGCTTCGCGGGACTAGGGACTCAAGAGACCCAGTACTTC. V usage is TRBV5-4 and J usage is TRBJ2-5; TRBD2 agrees at 8 bases. The CDR3 has 16 amino acids. In germline, CDR1 is SGHNT, CDR2 YYREEE (reference sequence). Unmatched junction bases numbered 8, after V lost 2 bases and J lost 2 bases.

The rearrangement uses TRBV9 and TRBJ2-7; TRBD2 might be the D (6 bases). Deletions cut 4 bases from V and 6 bases from J, with 23 bases between. The CDR3 totals 16 residues. The V gene's germline CDR1 is SGDLS and CDR2 YYNGEE. CDR3 residues: CASSPTSFGTGGEQYF. The CDR3 coding sequence is TGTGCCAGCAGCCCGACTAGTTTCGGGACGGGCGGCGAGCAGTACTTC.

J is TRBJ2-7 and V is TRBV7-3, with TRBD2 matching over 7 bases. This CDR3 has 13 amino acids. V lost 2 bases and J lost 6; bases outside the gene matches: 4. Germline-derived CDR1 and CDR2 are SGHTA and FQGTGA. This chain's CDR3 is CASSLGLGGEQYF. The CDR3 DNA is TGTGCCAGCAGCTTAGGACTAGGTGGCGAGCAGTACTTC.

The CDR3 reads CASSQSGSHTQYF. The CDR3 DNA reads as TGTGCCAGCAGCCAATCAGGGTCACATACGCAGTATTTT. This chain links TRBV5-4 with TRBJ2-3, with D possibly TRBD1 on 5 matching bases. Per the germline V gene, CDR1 is SGHNT and CDR2 is YYREEE (reference sequence). Between the trimmed V and J ends, which lost 4 bases and 7 bases, there was a span of 13 bases. The CDR3 length is 13 residues. Complete variable domain (other parts from reference TRBV5-4 and TRBJ2-3): ETGVTQSPTHLIKTRGQQVTLRCSSQSGHNTVSWYQQALGQGPQFIFQYYREEENGRGNFPPRFSGLQFPNYSSELNVNALELDDSALYLCASSQSGSHTQYFGPGTRLTVL.

This chain joins TRBV5-1 and TRBJ2-2; TRBD2 agrees at 7 bases. The CDR3 sequence is 15 residues long. The trim removed 1 base at V and 0 bases at J, leaving 0 bases unmatched. Germline loops: CDR1 SGHRS, CDR2 YFSETQ. For the CDR3, the DNA is TGCGCCAGCAGCTTGCTAGCGGCGAACACCGGGGAGCTGTTTTTT. Encoded protein: CASSLLAANTGELFF.

The rearrangement joins TRBV7-8 to TRBJ1-5, with TRBD1 as a possible D gene (5 bases). Germline-derived CDR1 and CDR2 are SGHVS and FQNEAQ. V was trimmed by 0 bases and J by 4 bases, leaving 13 bases between them. This CDR3 spans 16 amino acids. The CDR3 loop reads CASSLAMQGPNQPQHF. In DNA, the CDR3 is TGTGCCAGCAGCTTAGCGATGCAGGGCCCGAATCAGCCCCAGCATTTT. Drawing the rest from reference TRBV7-8 and TRBJ1-5, the complete variable domain is GAGVSQSPRYKVAKRGQDVALRCDPISGHVSLFWYQQALGQGPEFLTYFQNEAQLDKSGLPSDRFFAERPEGSVSTLKIQRTQQEDSAVYLCASSLAMQGPNQPQHFGDGTRLSIL.

This clone was picked up a small number of times. The chain employs TRBV27 and TRBJ1-5, with a weak D call TRBD1 (5 bases). The V end was cut by 1 base, the J end by 9 bases, with 13 bases between. From germline, CDR1 is MNHEY and CDR2 SMNVEV (reference sequence). The CDR3 is 14 residues long. CDR3 coding DNA: TGTGCCAGCAGTTTATACGCAGCAGGGCGGCCCCAGCATTTT. It specifies CASSLYAAGRPQHF.

The chain has TRBV30 and TRBJ2-3; perhaps TRBD1 as D (5 bases). The CDR3 is 14 residues long. Germline CDR1 and CDR2: GTSNPN and SVGIG (reference sequence). V was clipped by 7 bases and J by 0 bases, with 14 bases between them. The CDR3 loop is CASQGGSSTDTQYF. The CDR3 DNA reads TGTGCCTCCCAGGGCGGTTCTAGCACAGATACGCAGTATTTT.

This clone appeared a single time. J is TRBJ2-2 and V is TRBV6-8, with TRBD2 matching 7 bases. After removal of 0 bases from V and 5 bases from J, the junction contained 3 bases not matched to a gene. Germline V gene sequence: CDR1 MNHGY, CDR2 SAAAGT. This CDR3 contains 15 residues. The CDR3 reads CASSYSGGWTGELFF. For the CDR3, the DNA is TGTGCCAGCAGTTACTCGGGAGGGTGGACCGGGGAGCTGTTTTTT.

The chain couples TRBV19 to TRBJ2-7, with TRBD2 matching over 10 bases. The CDR3 is made up of 13 amino acids. Germline V gene lookup returns CDR1 LNHDA and CDR2 SQIVND (reference sequence). With 4 bases clipped from V and 5 bases from J, the junction kept 2 bases outside the gene matches. CDR3 in amino acids: CASSTLAGDEQYF. Written as DNA, the CDR3 is TGTGCCAGTAGTACGCTAGCGGGAGACGAGCAGTACTTC. Full variable domain (missing parts from reference TRBV19 and TRBJ2-7): DGGITQSPKYLFRKEGQNVTLSCEQNLNHDAMYWYRQDPGQGLRLIYYSQIVNDFQKGDIAEGYSVSREKKESFPLTVTSAQKNPTAFYLCASSTLAGDEQYFGPGTRLTVT.

The genes are TRBV7-8 and TRBJ2-6, with D tentatively TRBD2 (7 bases). Germline V lookup: CDR1 SGHVS, CDR2 FQNEAQ. This CDR3 spans 15 amino acids. Trimming left V 8 bases short and J 1 base short, with 12 bases between. The CDR3 here is CASARGGSGANVLTF. CDR3 nucleotide sequence: TGTGCCAGCGCTAGGGGGGGTTCTGGGGCCAACGTCCTGACTTTC.

The rearrangement joins TRBV9 to TRBJ1-3, with 7 bases fitting TRBD1. CDR3 length: 14 residues. Germline CDR1 SGDLS, CDR2 YYNGEE. After removal of 4 bases from V and 6 bases from J, the junction contained 7 bases not matched to a gene. CDR3 amino acids: CASSYSTGVNTIYF. The CDR3 DNA follows: TGTGCCAGCAGCTATTCAACAGGGGTAAACACCATATATTTT. Looking up the rest from reference TRBV9 and TRBJ1-3 gives the full variable domain: DSGVTQTPKHLITATGQRVTLRCSPRSGDLSVYWYQQSLDQGLQFLIQYYNGEERAKGNILERFSAQQFPDLHSELNLSSLELGDSALYFCASSYSTGVNTIYFGEGSWLTVV.